A selection of T cell receptor beta chains follows, all from one sample in a study of T-cell memory formation after mild COVID-19. TCRdb re-called the 5' RACE reads through MiXCR, storing one row per CDR3 protein. The data show 300,000 to 350,000 distinct CDR3 sequences, with roughly 13% seen just once and about 20% held by the top ten. The source material was PBMCs or a T cell subset sorted from them (not recorded which). The receptors were sampled from a man between 18 and 29 years old who had mild COVID-19 (a few samples of this study predate the infection). Cell type and time point are not known. CDR3s include the opening cysteine and the closing phenylalanine or tryptophan. The D gene is left open where the match is weak. Some rows have no size entry. The others give once, few or many, or a class for an expanded clone.

cdr3_nt cdr3_aa d_call j_call clone_size v_call
TGTGCCAGCAGTTACCAGGCTGGCTCCTACGAGCAGTACTTC CASSYQAGSYEQYF NA TRBJ2-7 NA TRBV6-5
TGCAGTGCTGACGGGTATCCCTATGGCTACACCTTC CSADGYPYGYTF NA TRBJ1-2 few TRBV20-1
TGTGCCAGCAGTTTAAGGGGGGGATCGTTGGGCAATGAGCAGTTCTTC CASSLRGGSLGNEQFF NA TRBJ2-1 few TRBV12-3/TRBV12-4
TGTGCCAGCAGTGAGCAACGTAGCGATCAGCCCCAGCATTTT CASSEQRSDQPQHF NA TRBJ1-5 few TRBV2
TGTGCCAGCAGCTCCGGGGGGACTAGCGGAAACAATGAGCAGTTCTTC CASSSGGTSGNNEQFF TRBD2 TRBJ2-1 NA TRBV7-3
TGTGCCAGCAGCTTAACGGGGGTAGGGACTGAAGCTTTCTTT CASSLTGVGTEAFF NA TRBJ1-1 few TRBV7-3
TGTGCCAGCAGCCGAATTCTGGATACGCAGTATTTT CASSRILDTQYF NA TRBJ2-3 NA TRBV7-6
TGCGCCAGCAGCCAAGATCGGGGTACTCAAGCCGAAGCTTTCTTT CASSQDRGTQAEAFF NA TRBJ1-1 NA TRBV4-3
TGCAGCGTGAAGACAGGGCCATCCCTCGAGCAGTACTTC CSVKTGPSLEQYF TRBD1 TRBJ2-7 few TRBV29-1
TGTGCCAGCAGCGACAGTGGAGGCTACACCTTC CASSDSGGYTF NA TRBJ1-2 NA TRBV7-8
TGTGCCACCTCAATGGGGGCATCGTTTTATCAGCCCCAGCATTTT CATSMGASFYQPQHF NA TRBJ1-5 NA TRBV15
TGCAGCGTTGAAGATCGGGACAGACAGTTCTTC CSVEDRDRQFF TRBD1 TRBJ2-1 NA TRBV29-1
TGTGCCAGCATTGGACAGGGTACCGGGGAGCTGTTTTTT CASIGQGTGELFF TRBD1 TRBJ2-2 NA TRBV7-9
TGTGCCTGGAGTTCCGGTGGTGGAAACACCATATATTTT CAWSSGGGNTIYF NA TRBJ1-3 few TRBV30
TGTGTCACATCAAGGGTAGGTGGCAGACGGTCTGAAGCTTTCTTT CVTSRVGGRRSEAFF NA TRBJ1-1 NA TRBV19
TGTGCCAGCACCGCTTTGGGGAGCACCGGGGAGCTGTTTTTT CASTALGSTGELFF NA TRBJ2-2 few TRBV9
TGCAGCGTTCAGACAGGGGAAGAGACCCAGTACTTC CSVQTGEETQYF TRBD1 TRBJ2-5 few TRBV29-1
TGTGCCAGCAGTCCGAGGACAGTAGCCTATGAGCAGTTCTTC CASSPRTVAYEQFF NA TRBJ2-1 NA TRBV28
TGCGCCAGCAGCCAAGATGCTATATCTGAGCAGTTCTTC CASSQDAISEQFF NA TRBJ2-1 NA TRBV4-3
TGTGCCAGCAGTTTTAAGAAGAAGAGCACTGAAGCTTTCTTT CASSFKKKSTEAFF NA TRBJ1-1 few TRBV27
TGTGCCACCACATCCACTCCAGGGGATACGAACACTGAAGCTTTCTTT CATTSTPGDTNTEAFF NA TRBJ1-1 NA TRBV28
TGTGCCAGCAGCCAACAAGCTATGGCGTCGAATGGCTACACCTTC CASSQQAMASNGYTF NA TRBJ1-2 NA TRBV3-1
TGTGCCAGCAGTCGATCCGGGCAGGGGGTTTATGGCTACACCTTC CASSRSGQGVYGYTF TRBD1 TRBJ1-2 NA TRBV6-5
TGTGCCAGCAGCTTGGTACAGGTTGTCGGCGAGCAGTACTTC CASSLVQVVGEQYF NA TRBJ2-7 few TRBV5-5
TGTGCCAGCAGCCCACGGGACGTGGAAGATACGCAGTATTTT CASSPRDVEDTQYF NA TRBJ2-3 NA TRBV7-9
TGCAGTGCTAGGACGGGAGCGGGCGTGGCAGATACGCAGTATTTT CSARTGAGVADTQYF NA TRBJ2-3 few TRBV20-1
TGCAGCGTCCGCGAGGGTGATTATGGCTACACCTTC CSVREGDYGYTF NA TRBJ1-2 few TRBV29-1
TGCAGTGCTAGAGTGGGGGGAGATACGCAGTATTTT CSARVGGDTQYF NA TRBJ2-3 many TRBV20-1
TGTGCCTGGAGCAGCTCCTATAATTCACCCCTCCACTTT CAWSSSYNSPLHF NA TRBJ1-6 many TRBV30
TGTGCCAGCAGCCCTACCCCGGGCTACGAGCAGTACTTC CASSPTPGYEQYF NA TRBJ2-7 few TRBV11-2
TGTGCCAGCAGCCCTGGGACTAGCCAGCAGTTCTTC CASSPGTSQQFF TRBD2 TRBJ2-1 NA TRBV7-3
TGCAGCGTCCGGCGGCAGCAAGAGACCCAGTACTTC CSVRRQQETQYF NA TRBJ2-5 NA TRBV29-1
TGCAGTGCTAGCAGCGGGGGACTTCGCACAGATACGCAGTATTTT CSASSGGLRTDTQYF TRBD2 TRBJ2-3 few TRBV20-1
TGTGCCACCTCCCACGGGGCAATTTATGGCTACACCTTC CATSHGAIYGYTF NA TRBJ1-2 NA TRBV28
TGTGCCATCAGTGATTCATCCCTCAGGGGCAATGAGCAGTTCTTC CAISDSSLRGNEQFF NA TRBJ2-1 NA TRBV10-3
TGTGCCAGCAGCTTGACAGAATACCTCCAAGAGACCCAGTACTTC CASSLTEYLQETQYF NA TRBJ2-5 NA TRBV7-6
TGTGCCTGGACCGCGGGAGTGGGGAATCAGCCCCAGCATTTT CAWTAGVGNQPQHF NA TRBJ1-5 few TRBV30
TGTGCCACCATTTCGGGGGAAACAGATACGCAGTATTTT CATISGETDTQYF NA TRBJ2-3 NA TRBV24-1
TGTGCCAGCAGCTTAGCGAACGGGAATGGCTACACCTTC CASSLANGNGYTF NA TRBJ1-2 medium-sized TRBV7-9
TGTGCCAGCAGTTTAACAGGGTTCGGTCAGCCCCAGCATTTT CASSLTGFGQPQHF NA TRBJ1-5 many TRBV12-3/TRBV12-4
TGTGCCAGCAGCTTAGAGGGGGCAGGGGGTCAAGAGACCCAGTACTTC CASSLEGAGGQETQYF TRBD1 TRBJ2-5 NA TRBV7-3
TGTGCCAGCACCCTAGGGAATTCACCCCTCCACTTT CASTLGNSPLHF NA TRBJ1-6 NA TRBV28
TGTGCCAGCAGCCAAGGAGTCTGGACATTCGCTGGGGAGCTGTTTTTT CASSQGVWTFAGELFF NA TRBJ2-2 NA TRBV4-2
TGTGCCAGCAGTTTATCGGGCAGAGGGGGAGAGACCCAGTACTTC CASSLSGRGGETQYF NA TRBJ2-5 NA TRBV12-3/TRBV12-4
TGCAGTGCTAGGAAACGGGACAGTGCGAATGAGCAGTTCTTC CSARKRDSANEQFF TRBD1 TRBJ2-1 few TRBV20-1
TGTGCCAGCAGCTATCTAGCGGGGGGGCCCCTCCACGAGCAGTACTTC CASSYLAGGPLHEQYF TRBD2 TRBJ2-7 few TRBV7-2
TGTGCCATCAGTGAGTTCCAGGGTTACGAGCAGTACTTC CAISEFQGYEQYF NA TRBJ2-7 few TRBV10-3
TGTGCCATAGGGACAGCGAACACTGAAGCTTTCTTT CAIGTANTEAFF TRBD1 TRBJ1-1 few TRBV10-3
TGTGCCAGCAGCTGGGGGGGGCGTAGCACTGAAGCTTTCTTT CASSWGGRSTEAFF NA TRBJ1-1 NA TRBV13
TGCGCCAGCAGCCAGACAGGAGACGGTGAGCAGTTCTTC CASSQTGDGEQFF NA TRBJ2-1 NA TRBV4-1
TGTGCCAGCAGTTACGGCAGGGGCATTGAGCAGTTCTTC CASSYGRGIEQFF NA TRBJ2-1 NA TRBV6-5
TGCGCCAGCAGTCAAGTGGACAGGGAGAACACTGAAGCTTTCTTT CASSQVDRENTEAFF TRBD1 TRBJ1-1 few TRBV23-1